Below are 30 T cell receptor beta chains sequenced from a single sample in a study of blood T cell repertoires in COVID-19. Sequenced by immunoSEQ multiplex PCR; TCRdb stores in-frame clones only, minus some. The sample comprises about 36,000 clones, about 83% of which are singletons, and 1.5% to 2.5% rests with the top ten. Sequencing was carried out using peripheral blood. The source of these receptors is a man aged 55 to 70 with active COVID-19.

The chain links TRBV7-2 to TRBJ2-7; 11 nucleotides line up with TRBD2. V lost 1 base and J lost 7; bases outside the gene matches: 9. CDR1 is SGHTA, CDR2 FQGNSA, per germline. The CDR3 is made up of 16 amino acids. CDR3 loop: CASSLEGTSGSSEQYF. CDR3 DNA: TGTGCCAGCAGCTTAGAAGGGACTAGCGGTTCGTCAGAGCAGTACTTC.

The rearrangement links TRBV18 to TRBJ1-1, with D tentatively TRBD1 (5 bases). Trimming took 0 bases from V and 6 from J, leaving 14 bases between them. The CDR3 length is 15 residues. Looked up from germline, CDR1 is KGHSH and CDR2 is LQKENI. CDR3 nucleotides: TGTGCCAGCTCACCACCAATTGCCCAGGGCTCTGAAGCTTTCTTT. It encodes CASSPPIAQGSEAFF.

The gene calls are TRBV11-2 and TRBJ2-7; D remains unclear. The CDR3 consists of 14 residues. Trimming took 2 bases from V and 7 from J, leaving 15 bases between them. Germline CDR1 and CDR2: SGHAT and FQNNGV. In DNA, the CDR3 is TGTGCCAGCAGCTTACTCCGAACTGTTGAAGAGCAGTACTTC. Its protein product is CASSLLRTVEEQYF.

The chain joins TRBV19 to TRBJ1-1, with TRBD1 matching 7 bases. This CDR3 has 12 amino acids. V lost 5 bases, J lost 11 bases, and 8 bases stayed unmatched. Germline loops: CDR1 LNHDA, CDR2 SQIVND (reference sequence). CDR3 residues: CASSGQTGSAFF. In nucleotides, the CDR3 is TGTGCCAGTAGTGGCCAGACAGGGTCCGCTTTCTTT.

This clone has just one count. The rearrangement links TRBV5-4 to TRBJ1-4; possibly TRBD1 for D (5 bases). Germline V lookup: CDR1 SGHNT, CDR2 YYREEE (reference sequence). CDR3 length: 16 residues. Trimming removed 6 bases at V and 3 bases at J, with 18 bases between. This chain's CDR3 is CASTTLIGGANEKLFF. The CDR3 coding sequence is TGTGCCAGCACCACCTTAATCGGGGGGGCTAATGAAAAACTGTTTTTT.

The chain uses TRBV6-6 and TRBJ2-3; 8 bases align to TRBD1. The germline V gene has CDR1 MNHNY and CDR2 SVGAGI (reference sequence). With V trimmed by 6 bases and J by 1 base, 6 bases remained unmatched. The CDR3 has 15 amino acids. This chain's CDR3 is CASRGQGGGTDTQYF. The CDR3 region has the DNA TGTGCCAGCAGAGGACAGGGTGGCGGCACAGATACGCAGTATTTT.

V is TRBV11-2 and J is TRBJ2-1; unclear D gene. The germline V gene encodes CDR1 SGHAT and CDR2 FQNNGV. The ends were cut back, 0 bases at V and 9 bases at J, with 9 bases in the middle. The CDR3 extends over 13 amino acids. CDR3: CASSLESSGEQFF. In DNA, the CDR3 is TGTGCCAGCAGCTTAGAGTCCTCGGGTGAGCAGTTCTTC.

This chain links TRBV29-1 with TRBJ1-1; D is unresolved. Germline-derived CDR1 and CDR2 are SQVTM and ANQGSEA. CDR3 length: 11 amino acids. In DNA, the CDR3 is TGCCAGGCACATTCGGCCACTGAAGCTTTCTTT. This gives the protein CQAHSATEAFF.

The chain joins TRBV5-8 to TRBJ1-2, with 9 bases aligning to TRBD1. The V gene's germline CDR1 is SGHTS and CDR2 YDEGEE. The V and J ends lost 2 bases and 0 bases, in that order; junction bases with no gene match: 5. CDR3 length: 16 amino acids. CDR3 protein: CASSLQGAEANYGYTF. Written as DNA, the CDR3 is TGTGCCAGCAGCTTACAGGGGGCCGAAGCTAACTATGGCTACACCTTC.

J is TRBJ2-1 and V is TRBV19, with 11 bases identical to TRBD2. Germline assignment: CDR1 LNHDA and CDR2 SQIVND (reference sequence). The CDR3 covers 13 residues. V lost 6 bases, J lost 9 bases, and 4 bases stayed unmatched. The CDR3 DNA reads TGTGCCAGTAGCCCGGGACTAGCGGTTGAGCAGTTCTTC. Its translation: CASSPGLAVEQFF.

The chain uses TRBV19 and TRBJ2-1; 13 bases line up with TRBD2. The CDR3 has 17 residues. Germline-derived CDR1 and CDR2 are LNHDA and SQIVND (reference sequence). The V segment lost 6 bases and the J segment 7 bases; nucleotides outside the gene matches: 12. The CDR3 sequence: CASSGLAGERGGNEQFF. CDR3 in DNA: TGTGCCAGTAGCGGACTAGCGGGGGAGCGAGGAGGGAATGAGCAGTTCTTC.

The genes are TRBV15 and TRBJ1-2, with D hard to call. The length of the CDR3 is 14 residues. V was pared by 5 bases and J by 5 bases, with 15 bases between. The V gene's germline CDR1 is LNHNV and CDR2 YYDKDF (reference sequence). CDR3 sequence (DNA): TGTGCCACCAGCCCCCGAATAAACAGATATGGCTACACCTTC. Amino acid sequence: CATSPRINRYGYTF.

V and J are TRBV6-5 and TRBJ1-2, with 7 bases aligning to TRBD1. The J segment lost 4 bases and the V segment lost 5 bases, leaving 7 bases of the junction unmatched. The CDR3 loop spans 14 amino acids. Germline CDR1 is MNHEY and CDR2 is SVGAGI. This chain's CDR3 is CASSKTGKVYGYTF. CDR3 DNA sequence: TGTGCCAGCAGTAAGACAGGGAAGGTCTATGGCTACACCTTC.

CDR3 sequence: CASSFNCRGFSEETQYF. DNA of the CDR3: TGTGCCAGCAGTTTTAATTGCAGGGGGTTTTCCGAAGAGACCCAGTACTTC. The rearrangement links TRBV28 to TRBJ2-5; TRBD1 matches at 7 bases. Germline V lookup: CDR1 MDHEN, CDR2 SYDVKM. The CDR3 sequence is 17 residues long. The J segment lost 3 bases and the V segment lost 3 bases, leaving 13 bases of the junction unmatched. Drawing the rest from reference TRBV28 and TRBJ2-5, the complete variable domain is DVKVTQSSRYLVKRTGEKVFLECVQDMDHENMFWYRQDPGLGLRLIYFSYDVKMKEKGDIPEGYSVSREKKERFSLILESASTNQTSMYLCASSFNCRGFSEETQYFGPGTRLLVL.

This clone was observed once. J is TRBJ2-3 and V is TRBV4-3, with a tentative D call TRBD2 (6 bases). Trimming shortened V by 2 bases and J by 2 bases, and 14 bases separated the two germline ends. The CDR3 totals 16 residues. Germline lookup yields CDR1 LGHNA and CDR2 YSLEER. The CDR3 sequence: CASSQRVAELTDTQYF. In DNA form, the CDR3 reads TGCGCCAGCAGCCAAAGGGTAGCGGAGCTCACAGATACGCAGTATTTT.

CDR3 DNA: TGTGCCAGCAGCACCCCCGGACAGCCGATTGTCAAAAACATTCAGTACTTC. This encodes CASSTPGQPIVKNIQYF. The chain has TRBV6-2 or TRBV6-3 and TRBJ2-4; a weak D match, TRBD1 (6 bases). CDR1 is MNHEY and CDR2 is SVGEGT in the germline V gene. The CDR3 is made up of 17 amino acids. V was trimmed by 6 bases and J by 3 bases, leaving 21 bases between them.

This sequence joins TRBV27 and TRBJ1-2, with a possible D match to TRBD1 (5 bases). There are 17 residues in the CDR3. V was shortened by 0 bases and J by 4 bases, with 18 bases between the two germline ends. Germline CDR1 and CDR2: MNHEY and SMNVEV (reference sequence). CDR3 nucleotide sequence: TGTGCCAGCAGTTTATCCACAGTAGGGGCGGACCTCTATGGCTACACCTTC. This gives the protein CASSLSTVGADLYGYTF.

This CDR3 is CASSLPGLAGAYEQYF. As DNA, the CDR3 is TGTGCCAGCAGCCTTCCCGGACTAGCGGGAGCCTACGAGCAGTACTTC. The rearrangement links TRBV6-2 or TRBV6-3 to TRBJ2-7, with TRBD2 matching over 13 bases. Germline values: CDR1 MNHEY, CDR2 SVGEGT. V dropped 6 bases and J dropped 2; count of bases not matched to a gene: 7. The CDR3 contains 16 residues.

Here the CDR3 reads CASSQAGTSGEQFF. As DNA, the CDR3 is TGCGCCAGCAGCCAAGCCGGGACTAGCGGGGAGCAGTTCTTC. The chain combines TRBV4-3 with TRBJ2-1, with TRBD2 identical over 12 bases. There are 14 residues in the CDR3. Germline V CDR1 and CDR2: LGHNA, YSLEER. The junction had 2 bases not matched to a gene; V was cut back by 1 base and J by 10 bases.

This chain connects TRBV7-2 to TRBJ2-3; no firm D call. CDR1 is SGHTA and CDR2 is FQGNSA in the germline V gene. V was trimmed by 1 base and J by 2 bases, leaving 13 bases between them. The length of the CDR3 is 16 residues. As DNA, the CDR3 is TGTGCCAGCAGCTTAGGAAGCCTCCCCACCACAGATACGCAGTATTTT. Translation: CASSLGSLPTTDTQYF.

The chain employs TRBV2 and TRBJ2-2, with a possible D match to TRBD2 (5 bases). The CDR3 has 17 residues. Trimming removed 3 bases from V and 5 bases from J, with 19 bases in between. Germline CDR1 is SNHLY and CDR2 is FYNNEI. CDR3 region: CASSESSGGRGTGELFF. CDR3 nucleotides: TGTGCCAGCAGTGAGTCATCAGGAGGTAGAGGAACCGGGGAGCTGTTTTTT.

By share of the sample, this clone is medium-sized. The chain couples TRBV6-5 to TRBJ1-1; D unclear. The V end lost 0 bases, the J end lost 8 bases, and 4 bases lay between the germline ends. Looked up from germline, CDR1 is MNHEY and CDR2 is SVGAGI. The CDR3 is 11 amino acids. CDR3 DNA sequence: TGTGCCAGCAGTTACTCCCAGGAAGCTTTCTTT. Translating gives CASSYSQEAFF.

This clone was counted between two and nine times. The V gene is TRBV4-3, the J gene TRBJ1-1; possible D gene TRBD1, 6 bases. The ends were cut back, 5 bases at V and 5 bases at J, with 15 bases in the middle. The CDR3 contains 14 residues. Germline CDR1 LGHNA, CDR2 YSLEER. In DNA, the CDR3 is TGCGCCAGCAGCTCAGGGGCGAGAGTAACTGAAGCTTTCTTT. This translates into CASSSGARVTEAFF.

The V and J genes are TRBV30 and TRBJ2-7, with D uncertain. CDR1 is GTSNPN and CDR2 is SVGIG in the germline V gene (reference sequence). This CDR3 is 11 amino acids long. Trimming cost V 2 bases and J 6 bases, with 8 bases left between them. CDR3 sequence reads: CAWSLVGEQYF. CDR3 in DNA: TGTGCCTGGAGTCTAGTAGGCGAGCAGTACTTC.

This chain links TRBV10-3 with TRBJ2-2; D is possibly TRBD1 (5 bases). Trimming left V 1 base short and J 2 bases short, with 11 bases between. Germline V gene data show CDR1 as ENHRY and CDR2 as SYGVKD. CDR3 size: 16 residues. This CDR3 is CAISEFGQSNTGELFF. CDR3 nucleotides: TGTGCCATCAGTGAGTTTGGACAAAGTAACACCGGGGAGCTGTTTTTT.

The table lists this clone with a count of one. This chain connects TRBV6-6 to TRBJ2-3; 8 nucleotides agree with TRBD2. Germline V lookup: CDR1 MNHNY, CDR2 SVGAGI (reference sequence). The ends lost 8 bases at V and 1 base at J; junction bases unmatched: 8. This CDR3 has 15 residues. The CDR3: CASDLSGGRTDTQYF. DNA for the CDR3: TGTGCCAGCGACCTCAGCGGGGGACGCACAGATACGCAGTATTTT.

The chain employs TRBV6-5 and TRBJ1-2; 7 bases agree with TRBD1. The CDR3 has 13 amino acids. The V gene's germline CDR1 is MNHEY and CDR2 SVGAGI. Trimming cost V 6 bases and J 8 bases; bases outside gene matches: 9. The CDR3 sequence is CASRPDRTRGYTF. The DNA of the CDR3 is TGTGCCAGCAGACCGGACAGGACTCGGGGCTACACCTTC.

This clone is medium-sized in the sample. The chain joins TRBV4-3 to TRBJ2-7; D perhaps matches TRBD2 (7 bases). The CDR3 covers 16 residues. Germline V gene sequence: CDR1 LGHNA, CDR2 YSLEER. V lost 1 base and J 3 bases, leaving 16 bases between the germline ends. The CDR3 DNA reads as TGCGCCAGCAGCCAAGTGGGTTTCGGGGGGCACTACGAGCAGTACTTC. Translation gives CASSQVGFGGHYEQYF.

The J gene is TRBJ2-7, the V gene TRBV2; TRBD1 aligns across 9 bases. There are 17 residues in the CDR3. The V segment lost 6 bases and the J segment 1 base; nucleotides outside the gene matches: 13. From germline, CDR1 is SNHLY and CDR2 FYNNEI. CDR3 sequence: CASRTGTGFLGSYEQYF. The CDR3 DNA sequence: TGTGCCAGCAGAACCGGGACAGGGTTCTTGGGGTCCTACGAGCAGTACTTC.

The chain couples TRBV19 to TRBJ2-6, with TRBD2 matching 7 bases. The CDR3 loop spans 18 amino acids. After removal of 3 bases from V and 1 base from J, the junction contained 9 bases not matched to a gene. Germline values: CDR1 LNHDA, CDR2 SQIVND (reference sequence). The CDR3 spells CASSISWGRGSGANVLTF. The CDR3 DNA follows: TGTGCCAGTAGTATCAGCTGGGGGAGGGGTTCTGGGGCCAACGTCCTGACTTTC.